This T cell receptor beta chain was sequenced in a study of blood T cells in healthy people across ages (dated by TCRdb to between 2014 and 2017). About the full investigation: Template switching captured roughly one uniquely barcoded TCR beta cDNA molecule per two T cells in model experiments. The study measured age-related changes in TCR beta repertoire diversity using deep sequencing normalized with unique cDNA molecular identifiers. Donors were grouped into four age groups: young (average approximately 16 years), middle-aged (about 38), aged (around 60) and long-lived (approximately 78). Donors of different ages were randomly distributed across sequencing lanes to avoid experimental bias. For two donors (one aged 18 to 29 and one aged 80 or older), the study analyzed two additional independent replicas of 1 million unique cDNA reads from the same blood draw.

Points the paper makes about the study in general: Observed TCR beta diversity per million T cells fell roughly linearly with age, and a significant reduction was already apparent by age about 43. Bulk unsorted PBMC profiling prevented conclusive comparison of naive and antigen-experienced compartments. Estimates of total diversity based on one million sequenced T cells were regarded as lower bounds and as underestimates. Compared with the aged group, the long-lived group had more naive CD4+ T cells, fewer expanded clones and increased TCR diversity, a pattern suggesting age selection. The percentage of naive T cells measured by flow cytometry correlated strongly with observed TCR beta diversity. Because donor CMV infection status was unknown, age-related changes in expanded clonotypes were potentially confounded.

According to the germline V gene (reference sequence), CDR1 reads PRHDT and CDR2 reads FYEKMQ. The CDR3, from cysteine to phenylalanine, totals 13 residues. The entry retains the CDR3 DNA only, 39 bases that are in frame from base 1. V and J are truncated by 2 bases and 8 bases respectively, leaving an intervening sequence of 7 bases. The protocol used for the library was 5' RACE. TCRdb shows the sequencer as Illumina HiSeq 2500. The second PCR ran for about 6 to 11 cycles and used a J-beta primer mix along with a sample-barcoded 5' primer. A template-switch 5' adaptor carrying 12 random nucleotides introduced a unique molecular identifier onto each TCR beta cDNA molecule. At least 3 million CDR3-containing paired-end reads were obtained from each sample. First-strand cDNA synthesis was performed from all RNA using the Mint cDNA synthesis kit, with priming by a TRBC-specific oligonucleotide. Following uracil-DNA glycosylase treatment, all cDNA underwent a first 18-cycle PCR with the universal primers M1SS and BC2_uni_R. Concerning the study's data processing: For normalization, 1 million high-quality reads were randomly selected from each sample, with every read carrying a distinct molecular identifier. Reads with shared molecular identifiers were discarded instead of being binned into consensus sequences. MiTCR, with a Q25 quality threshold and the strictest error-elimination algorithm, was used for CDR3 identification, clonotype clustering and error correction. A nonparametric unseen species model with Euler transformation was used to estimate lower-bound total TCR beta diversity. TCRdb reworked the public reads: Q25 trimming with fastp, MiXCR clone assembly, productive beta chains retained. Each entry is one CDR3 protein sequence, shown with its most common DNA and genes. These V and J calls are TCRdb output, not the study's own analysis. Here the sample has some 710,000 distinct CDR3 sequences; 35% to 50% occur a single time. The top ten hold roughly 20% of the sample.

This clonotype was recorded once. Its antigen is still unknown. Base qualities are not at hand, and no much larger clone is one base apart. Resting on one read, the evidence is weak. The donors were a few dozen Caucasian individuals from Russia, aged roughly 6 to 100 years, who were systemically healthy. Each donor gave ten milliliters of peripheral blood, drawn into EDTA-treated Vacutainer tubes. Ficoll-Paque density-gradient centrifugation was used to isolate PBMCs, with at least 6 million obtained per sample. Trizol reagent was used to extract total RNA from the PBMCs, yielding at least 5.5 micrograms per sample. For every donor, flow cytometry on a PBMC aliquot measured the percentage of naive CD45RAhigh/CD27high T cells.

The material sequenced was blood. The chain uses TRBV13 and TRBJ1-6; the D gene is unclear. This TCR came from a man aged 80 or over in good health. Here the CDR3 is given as CASSLSHDSPLHF. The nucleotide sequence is TGTGCCAGCAGCTTAAGTCATGATTCACCCCTCCACTTT.